This TCR beta chain was documented in a study of T cell repertoires in ileal Crohn's disease. Study background: Thiopurines (11) or anti-TNF agents (roughly 18) were given postoperatively to about half.

After removal of 3 bases from V and 5 bases from J, the junction contained 4 bases not matched to a gene. From germline, CDR1 is SGHNT and CDR2 YYREEE (reference sequence). The CDR3 spans 14 residues. TCRB immunosequencing input was around 460 nanograms of biopsy DNA per sample. The repertoire was sequenced with immunoSEQ multiplex PCR; TCRdb's copy has only in-frame clones and lacks some. The sample lists around 8,000 clones; over 75% were seen once. The sequence was collected from an adult with Crohn's disease. The specimen was ileal tissue. The chain uses TRBV5-4 and TRBJ2-5, with TRBD1 matching 10 bases. CDR3 loop: CASSSDRGFETQYF. CDR3 bases: TGTGCCAGCAGCTCGGACAGGGGGTTCGAGACCCAGTACTTC.